This T cell receptor beta chain was sequenced for a study of blood T cell repertoires in COVID-19. As for the study in general: Collection of acute and convalescent COVID-19 samples took place in the United States, Italy and Spain. Sources were T cells, B-cell-depleted T cells, or PBMCs; the material itself was cDNA or gDNA.

This CDR3 is 13 amino acids long. Per the germline V gene, CDR1 is LGHDT and CDR2 is YNNKEL (reference sequence). The ends were cut back, 4 bases at V and 0 bases at J, with 4 bases in the middle. In the original workflow: How many nucleated cells were present was estimated from reference gene primer amplification. The assay was immunoSEQ multiplex PCR, and TCRdb's table has in-frame clones only and misses some. Clonal size and the V and J genes are those of that table, whereas D and trimming came from the DNA. The profile shows roughly 110,000 clones, under 95% of them singletons. This clone appeared once.

This clonotype was obtained from a woman aged 25 to 39 with acute or convalescent COVID-19. The chain uses TRBV3-1 (or the pseudogene TRBV3-2) and TRBJ1-3; D not resolved. The specimen was peripheral blood. The CDR3, as DNA: TGTGCCAGCAGCCCTCCCTCTGGAAACACCATATATTTT. Amino acids: CASSPPSGNTIYF.